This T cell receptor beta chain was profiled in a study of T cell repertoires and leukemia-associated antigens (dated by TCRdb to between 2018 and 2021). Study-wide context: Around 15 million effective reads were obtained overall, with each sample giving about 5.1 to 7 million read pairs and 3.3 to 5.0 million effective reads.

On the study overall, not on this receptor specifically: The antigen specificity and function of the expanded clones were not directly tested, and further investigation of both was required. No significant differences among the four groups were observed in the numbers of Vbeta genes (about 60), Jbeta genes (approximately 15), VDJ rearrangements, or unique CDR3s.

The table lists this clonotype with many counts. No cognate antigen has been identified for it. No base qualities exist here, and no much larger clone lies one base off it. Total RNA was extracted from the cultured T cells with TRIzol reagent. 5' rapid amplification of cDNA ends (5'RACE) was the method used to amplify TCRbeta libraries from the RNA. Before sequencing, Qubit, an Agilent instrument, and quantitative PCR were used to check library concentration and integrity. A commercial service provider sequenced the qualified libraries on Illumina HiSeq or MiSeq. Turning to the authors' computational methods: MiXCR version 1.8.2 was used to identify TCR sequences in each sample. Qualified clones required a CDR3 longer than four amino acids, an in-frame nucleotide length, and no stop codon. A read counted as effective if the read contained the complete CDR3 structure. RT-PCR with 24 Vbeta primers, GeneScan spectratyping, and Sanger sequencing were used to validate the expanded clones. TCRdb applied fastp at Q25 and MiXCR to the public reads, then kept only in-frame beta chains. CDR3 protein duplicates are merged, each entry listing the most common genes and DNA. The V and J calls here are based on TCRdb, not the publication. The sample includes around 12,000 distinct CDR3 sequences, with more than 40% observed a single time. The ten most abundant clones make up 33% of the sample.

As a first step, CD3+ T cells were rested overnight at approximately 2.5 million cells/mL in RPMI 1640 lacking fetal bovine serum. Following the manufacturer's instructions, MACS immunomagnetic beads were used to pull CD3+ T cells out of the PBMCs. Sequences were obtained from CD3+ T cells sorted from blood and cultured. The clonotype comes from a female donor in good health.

The DNA sequence reads TGTGCCAGCAGTTACTCGCGGAACAATCAGCCCCAGCATTTT. This encodes CASSYSRNNQPQHF. Recombination joined TRBV6-2 or TRBV6-3 with TRBJ1-5; no confident D gene assignment can be made. The CDR3 starts with the cysteine, ends with the phenylalanine, and has 14 residues. The kept DNA is CDR3 alone, 42 bases in frame from the first base. Relative to germline, V is 0 bases shorter and J is 3 bases shorter, with 6 bases between their ends. The germline V gene provides CDR1 MNHEY and CDR2 SVGEGT.